This passage covers 27 T cell receptor beta chains from one sample sequenced in a study of blood T cells in healthy people across ages. Combining a sample-barcoded 5' primer with a J-beta primer mix, a second PCR ran for 7 to 11 cycles. TCRdb re-analysed the 5' RACE reads in MiXCR, keeping a single row per CDR3 protein. The sample includes around 1.5 million distinct CDR3 sequences, about 32% of them seen just once. Material: blood. Receptors originate from a woman aged 30 to 39 in good health.

For the CDR3, the DNA is TGTGCCAGCACTACAGGGGGCTCTGGCTACACCTTC. Its protein is CASTTGGSGYTF. The chain employs TRBV27 and TRBJ1-2; 9 bases align to TRBD1. Looked up from germline, CDR1 is MNHEY and CDR2 is SMNVEV (reference sequence). The CDR3 has 12 residues. J lost 7 bases, V lost 7 bases, and 4 bases had no gene match.

This clonotype was picked up a small number of times. The chain uses TRBV4-2 and TRBJ1-1, with D possibly matching TRBD1 (5 bases). The length of the CDR3 is 15 residues. Germline V gene sequence: CDR1 LGHNA, CDR2 YNFKEQ. V lost 3 bases and J lost 1, with 12 bases in between. The CDR3 DNA follows: TGTGCCAGCAGCCAGGCGGGGACGGCGAACACTGAAGCTTTCTTT. Its protein product is CASSQAGTANTEAFF.

This clonotype occurred a few times. The rearrangement joins TRBV15 to TRBJ1-5; TRBD1 might be the D (5 bases). The CDR3 length is 21 residues. Germline-derived CDR1 and CDR2 are LNHNV and YYDKDF (reference sequence). The V gene lost 4 bases and the J gene lost 2 bases, with 30 bases spanning the gap. This chain's CDR3 is CATSKISGGAERRTRNQPQHF. In DNA, the CDR3 is TGTGCCACCAGCAAAATCTCCGGCGGGGCCGAGAGAAGGACCCGCAATCAGCCCCAGCATTTT.

The chain uses TRBV20-1 and TRBJ2-4, with TRBD1 as a possible D gene (6 bases). This CDR3 is built from 16 residues. Germline CDR1 reads DFQATT; CDR2 reads SNEGSKA (reference sequence). The V and J ends lost 0 bases and 0 bases respectively, with 12 bases between them. Here the CDR3 reads CSARDTQGRAKNIQYF. Written as DNA, the CDR3 is TGCAGTGCTAGAGATACACAGGGTAGAGCCAAAAACATTCAGTACTTC.

This chain uses TRBV3-1 with TRBJ1-2; D remains unclear. The V and J ends lost 4 bases and 3 bases respectively, with 12 bases between them. CDR3 length: 14 residues. Germline V gene sequence: CDR1 LGHDT, CDR2 YNNKEL (reference sequence). The CDR3 bases are TGTGCCAGCAGCCCTTTCCGGGCAGACTATGGCTACACCTTC. It codes for CASSPFRADYGYTF.

J is TRBJ2-7 and V is TRBV10-3; D may match TRBD1 or TRBD2 (5 bases each). There are 15 residues in the CDR3. Germline lookup yields CDR1 ENHRY and CDR2 SYGVKD. Trimming shortened V by 11 bases and J by 0 bases, and 20 bases separated the two germline ends. The DNA of the CDR3 is TGTGCCGTTCCGAGCCGGGACGGGACCTCCTACGAGCAGTACTTC. Translated: CAVPSRDGTSYEQYF.

This clonotype came up a few times. The rearrangement uses TRBV15 and TRBJ2-3, with TRBD1 matching over 10 bases. CDR3 length equals 14 residues. Unmatched junction bases numbered 3, after V lost 4 bases and J lost 5 bases. CDR1 is LNHNV, CDR2 YYDKDF, per germline (reference sequence). CDR3 sequence reads: CATSKGQGGDTQYF. CDR3 in DNA: TGTGCCACCAGCAAAGGACAGGGGGGAGATACGCAGTATTTT.

In this sample, this clonotype turned up a few times. The chain carries TRBV20-1 and TRBJ2-1, with 13 bases matching TRBD2. Trimming at V came to 0 bases and at J to 0 bases, leaving 8 bases not matched to a gene. Germline V gene data show CDR1 as DFQATT and CDR2 as SNEGSKA (reference sequence). There are 19 residues in the CDR3. The DNA of the CDR3 is TGCAGTGCTAGAGATACCGGGACTAGCGGGATCAGCTCCTACAATGAGCAGTTCTTC. Its translation is CSARDTGTSGISSYNEQFF.

The chain links TRBV20-1 to TRBJ2-5, with D perhaps matching TRBD1 (5 bases). Trimming stripped 7 bases from V and 3 bases from J, with 15 bases between. Germline V lookup: CDR1 DFQATT, CDR2 SNEGSKA (reference sequence). The CDR3 loop spans 13 amino acids. CDR3 DNA sequence: TGCAGTGTGGGTGGACAATCTAAAGAGACCCAGTACTTC. Translating gives CSVGGQSKETQYF.

The J gene is TRBJ2-6, the V gene TRBV5-1, with D unclear. The CDR3 runs to 18 residues. The germline V and J ends were trimmed by 5 bases and 3 bases, with 21 bases remaining between them. Germline CDR1 is SGHRS and CDR2 is YFSETQ. In nucleotides, the CDR3 is TGCGCCAGCAGGCCCGGCGTGAGGTTACGGGTTGGGGCCAACGTCCTGACTTTC. Translated: CASRPGVRLRVGANVLTF.

The chain combines TRBV18 with TRBJ2-1; maybe TRBD2 (5 bases). Trimming stripped 2 bases from V and 5 bases from J, with 10 bases between. Germline CDR1 reads KGHSH; CDR2 reads LQKENI. The CDR3 is 14 amino acids. As DNA, the CDR3 is TGTGCCAGCTCACCAGGACTTCTCCACAATGAGCAGTTCTTC. As protein: CASSPGLLHNEQFF.

This clonotype was detected a few times. V and J are TRBV6-5 and TRBJ1-5; no definite D call. The CDR3 is made up of 14 amino acids. Deletions cut 4 bases from V and 0 bases from J, with 7 bases between. The germline V gene has CDR1 MNHEY and CDR2 SVGAGI. The CDR3 protein is CASSSGSSNQPQHF. As DNA, the CDR3 is TGTGCCAGCAGTTCGGGCAGTAGCAATCAGCCCCAGCATTTT.

This clonotype is a singleton in its sample. This chain connects TRBV6-6 to TRBJ2-4; a weak D match, TRBD2 (7 bases). The CDR3 sequence is 16 residues long. The germline V and J ends were trimmed by 4 bases and 1 base, with 14 bases remaining between them. Per germline, CDR1 MNHNY and CDR2 SVGAGI (reference sequence). CDR3 nucleotide sequence: TGTGCCAGCAGTTTGGGGGGGACAACGGCCAAAAACATTCAGTACTTC. Residues: CASSLGGTTAKNIQYF.

The chain carries TRBV19 and TRBJ2-1; D unclear. The ends were cut back, 5 bases at V and 9 bases at J, with 20 bases in the middle. The germline V gene encodes CDR1 LNHDA and CDR2 SQIVND (reference sequence). CDR3 size: 15 residues. CDR3 nucleotide sequence: TGTGCCAGTAGTTTACAAATGTCGCCATTTGGTGAGCAGTTCTTC. This gives the protein CASSLQMSPFGEQFF.

The chain couples TRBV20-1 to TRBJ2-2, with unresolved D. The germline V and J ends were trimmed by 4 bases and 6 bases, with 12 bases remaining between them. This CDR3 comprises 13 residues. CDR1 is DFQATT and CDR2 is SNEGSKA in the germline V gene (reference sequence). Here the CDR3 DNA reads TGCAGTGCTACCCGGTTGGTCTCCGGGGAGCTGTTTTTT. It specifies CSATRLVSGELFF.

The gene calls are TRBV7-9 and TRBJ2-1, with 9 bases that match TRBD2. Germline trimming cut 3 bases from V and 11 bases from J; bases unmatched to any gene: 8. Germline V gene data show CDR1 as SEHNR and CDR2 as FQNEAQ (reference sequence). This CDR3 has 14 residues. CDR3 loop: CASSLGGGATKQFF. The CDR3 region has the DNA TGTGCCAGCAGCTTGGGCGGGGGGGCGACTAAGCAGTTCTTC. The full variable domain, in which reference TRBV7-9 and TRBJ2-1 provide the parts outside the CDR3, is DTGVSQNPRHKITKRGQNVTFRCDPISEHNRLYWYRQTLGQGPEFLTYFQNEAQLEKSRLLSDRFSAERPKGSFSTLEIQRTEQGDSAMYLCASSLGGGATKQFFGPGTRLTVL.

Ten or more counts support this clonotype. This chain connects TRBV29-1 to TRBJ1-2; tentative D call: TRBD1 (5 bases). The V end was cut by 4 bases, the J end by 3 bases, with 9 bases between. The CDR3 extends over 12 amino acids. The germline gives CDR1 SQVTM, CDR2 ANQGSEA. This CDR3 is CSVAMGDYGYTF. The CDR3 DNA sequence: TGCAGCGTTGCTATGGGGGACTATGGCTACACCTTC.

This clonotype is a singleton in its sample. The V call is TRBV5-5, the J call TRBJ2-1; tentatively, D is TRBD1 (5 bases). The germline V and J ends were trimmed by 3 bases and 10 bases, with 11 bases remaining between them. The CDR3 runs to 12 residues. Germline V gene lookup returns CDR1 SGHKS and CDR2 YYEKEE (reference sequence). For the CDR3, the DNA is TGTGCCAGCAGCTATGGGCCAGGGGAGCAGTTCTTC. It specifies CASSYGPGEQFF.

The J gene is TRBJ2-3, the V gene TRBV6-1, with 11 bases lining up with TRBD2. CDR3 length: 18 amino acids. Germline CDR1 and CDR2: MNHNS and SASEGT. V dropped 7 bases and J dropped 4; count of bases not matched to a gene: 16. The CDR3 nucleotides read TGTGCCAGCACTCATAGCGGGGGGGCATTTTCCCTCCCAGATACGCAGTATTTT. This sequence encodes CASTHSGGAFSLPDTQYF.

This chain uses TRBV12-3 or TRBV12-4 with TRBJ2-5, with D possibly matching TRBD2 (5 bases). Trimming shortened V by 10 bases and J by 4 bases, and 13 bases separated the two germline ends. This CDR3 is built from 12 residues. CDR3 loop: CANSLRGETQYF. The CDR3 bases are TGTGCCAACAGCCTCCGGGGAGAGACCCAGTACTTC.

The genes are TRBV27 and TRBJ1-2, with TRBD1 as a possible D gene (6 bases). V lost 6 bases, J lost 1 base, and 24 bases lay in between. The CDR3 spans 18 residues. Germline-derived CDR1 and CDR2 are MNHEY and SMNVEV (reference sequence). Written as DNA, the CDR3 is TGTGCCAGCAGCCGTAGTACACCACTTGGACAGCGTAACTATGGCTACACCTTC. It yields the protein CASSRSTPLGQRNYGYTF.

This clonotype has a handful of counts. V is TRBV29-1 and J is TRBJ1-1, with D possibly being TRBD1 (5 bases). Per germline, CDR1 SQVTM and CDR2 ANQGSEA. The CDR3 extends over 12 amino acids. V was shortened by 2 bases and J by 9 bases, with 13 bases between the two germline ends. As DNA, the CDR3 is TGCAGCGTTGAATTAGAGGGGAGCAAAGCTTTCTTT. Protein product: CSVELEGSKAFF.

In its sample, this clonotype was seen a few times. V usage is TRBV29-1 and J usage is TRBJ1-2, with D possibly matching TRBD1 (5 bases). The CDR3 spans 14 residues. Per germline, CDR1 SQVTM and CDR2 ANQGSEA. V lost 0 bases to trimming and J lost 8 bases, with 16 bases between them. This CDR3 reads CSVEDGGAIGGYTF. The CDR3 DNA sequence: TGCAGCGTTGAAGATGGAGGGGCTATCGGGGGCTACACCTTC.

This chain uses TRBV10-3 with TRBJ2-1; 9 bases agree with TRBD2. V trimming: 2 bases; J trimming: 6 bases; junction bases outside the gene matches: 11. The germline CDR1 and CDR2 sequences are ENHRY and SYGVKD. The CDR3 is 17 residues long. The chain's CDR3 is CAISELLRLADTNEQFF. CDR3 coding DNA: TGTGCCATCAGTGAGCTCCTCAGACTAGCGGACACCAATGAGCAGTTCTTC.

This clonotype was observed a handful of times. The V call is TRBV10-2, the J call TRBJ2-5; D perhaps matches TRBD2 (6 bases). The germline V gene encodes CDR1 WSHSY and CDR2 SAAADI. V shed 9 bases and J shed 3 bases, with 17 bases lying between them. This CDR3 has 14 amino acids. This chain's CDR3 is CASNTGSQKETQYF. DNA of the CDR3: TGCGCCAGTAATACCGGGAGCCAGAAAGAGACCCAGTACTTC.

V usage is TRBV6-6 and J usage is TRBJ1-3, with D possibly TRBD1 on 5 matching bases. Trimming took off 4 bases at V and 2 bases at J, with 6 bases between the two ends. CDR1 is MNHNY, CDR2 SVGAGI, per germline (reference sequence). This CDR3 comprises 13 residues. The chain's CDR3 is CASSWGTGNTIYF. Here the CDR3 DNA reads TGTGCCAGCAGTTGGGGGACTGGAAACACCATATATTTT.

This clonotype was detected a few times. The chain carries TRBV7-2 and TRBJ2-3, with 9 positions matching TRBD2. Unmatched junction bases numbered 7, after V lost 1 base and J lost 5 bases. The CDR3 has 16 amino acids. Germline V gives CDR1 SGHTA, CDR2 FQGNSA. CDR3 bases: TGTGCCAGCAGCTTAGACTTGACTAGCGGAAAAGATACGCAGTATTTT. It translates to CASSLDLTSGKDTQYF.